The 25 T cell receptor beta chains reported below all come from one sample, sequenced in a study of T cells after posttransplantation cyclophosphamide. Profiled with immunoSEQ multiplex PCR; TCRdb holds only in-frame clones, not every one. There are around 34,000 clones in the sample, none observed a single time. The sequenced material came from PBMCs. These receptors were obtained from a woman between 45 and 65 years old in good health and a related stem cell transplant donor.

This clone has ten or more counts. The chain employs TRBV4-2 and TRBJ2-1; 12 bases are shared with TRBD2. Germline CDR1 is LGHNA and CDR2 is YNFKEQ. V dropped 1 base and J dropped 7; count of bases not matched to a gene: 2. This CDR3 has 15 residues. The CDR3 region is CASSQASGRGNEQFF. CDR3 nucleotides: TGTGCCAGCAGCCAAGCTAGCGGGAGGGGGAATGAGCAGTTCTTC.

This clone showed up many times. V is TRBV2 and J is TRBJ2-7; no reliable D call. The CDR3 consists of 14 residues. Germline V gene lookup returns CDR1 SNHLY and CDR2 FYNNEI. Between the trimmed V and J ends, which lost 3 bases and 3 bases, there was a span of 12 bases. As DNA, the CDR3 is TGTGCCAGCAGTGATCGTGGATCGGGCTACGAGCAGTACTTC. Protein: CASSDRGSGYEQYF. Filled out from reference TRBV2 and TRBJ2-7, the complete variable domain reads EPEVTQTPSHQVTQMGQEVILRCVPISNHLYFYWYRQILGQKVEFLVSFYNNEISEKSEIFDDQFSVERPDGSNFTLKIRSTKLEDSAMYFCASSDRGSGYEQYFGPGTRLTVT.

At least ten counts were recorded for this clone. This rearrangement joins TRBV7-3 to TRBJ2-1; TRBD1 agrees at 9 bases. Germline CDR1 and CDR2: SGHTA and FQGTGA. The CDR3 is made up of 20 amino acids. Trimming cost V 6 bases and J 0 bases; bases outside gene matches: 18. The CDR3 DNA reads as TGTGCCAGCAGACTCCCCGAGACAGGGGGAAGATCTGACTCCTACAATGAGCAGTTCTTC. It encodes CASRLPETGGRSDSYNEQFF.

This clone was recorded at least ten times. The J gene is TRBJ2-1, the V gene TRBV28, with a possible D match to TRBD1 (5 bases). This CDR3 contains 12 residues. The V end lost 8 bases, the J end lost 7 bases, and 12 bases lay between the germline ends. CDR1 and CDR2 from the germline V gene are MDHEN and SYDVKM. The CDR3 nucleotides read TGTGCCAGCCGACAGTTTATGAATGAGCAGTTCTTC. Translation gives CASRQFMNEQFF.

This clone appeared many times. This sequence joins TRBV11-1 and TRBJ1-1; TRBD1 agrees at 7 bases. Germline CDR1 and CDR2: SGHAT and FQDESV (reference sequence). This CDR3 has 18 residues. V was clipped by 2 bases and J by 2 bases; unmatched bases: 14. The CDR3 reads CASSLIAQGRSRNTEAFF. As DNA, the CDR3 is TGTGCCAGCAGCTTAATTGCACAGGGGAGGTCAAGAAACACTGAAGCTTTCTTT.

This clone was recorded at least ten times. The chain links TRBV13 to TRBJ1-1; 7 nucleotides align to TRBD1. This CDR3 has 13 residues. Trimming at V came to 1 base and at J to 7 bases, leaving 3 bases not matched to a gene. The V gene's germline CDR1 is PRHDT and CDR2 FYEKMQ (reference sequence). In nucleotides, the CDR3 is TGTGCCAGCAGCTTAGCCCGGGACAGTGAAGCTTTCTTT. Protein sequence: CASSLARDSEAFF.

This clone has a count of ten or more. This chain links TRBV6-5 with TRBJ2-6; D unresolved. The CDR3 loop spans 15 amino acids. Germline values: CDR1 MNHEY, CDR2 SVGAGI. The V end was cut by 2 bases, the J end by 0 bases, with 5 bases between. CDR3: CASSYGHSGANVLTF. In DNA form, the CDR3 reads TGTGCCAGCAGTTACGGGCACTCTGGGGCCAACGTCCTGACTTTC.

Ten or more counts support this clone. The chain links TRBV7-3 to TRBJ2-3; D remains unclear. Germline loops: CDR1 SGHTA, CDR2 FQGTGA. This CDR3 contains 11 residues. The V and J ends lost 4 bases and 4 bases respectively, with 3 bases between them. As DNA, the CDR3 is TGTGCCAGCAGCTCTTCAGATACGCAGTATTTT. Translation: CASSSSDTQYF.

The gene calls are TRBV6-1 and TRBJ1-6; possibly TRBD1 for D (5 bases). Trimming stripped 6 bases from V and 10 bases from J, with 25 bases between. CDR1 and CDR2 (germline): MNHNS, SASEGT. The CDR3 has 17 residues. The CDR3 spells CASSERDSGWGLSPLHF. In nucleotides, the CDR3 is TGTGCCAGCAGCGAAAGGGACTCCGGCTGGGGTTTATCACCCCTCCACTTT.

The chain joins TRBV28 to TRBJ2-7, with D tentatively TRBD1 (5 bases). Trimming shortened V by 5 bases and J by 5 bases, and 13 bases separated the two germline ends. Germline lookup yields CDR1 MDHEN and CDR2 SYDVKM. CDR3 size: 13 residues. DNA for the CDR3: TGTGCCAGCAGTATTGGACATTTCGACGAGCAGTACTTC. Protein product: CASSIGHFDEQYF. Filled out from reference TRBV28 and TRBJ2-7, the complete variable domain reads DVKVTQSSRYLVKRTGEKVFLECVQDMDHENMFWYRQDPGLGLRLIYFSYDVKMKEKGDIPEGYSVSREKKERFSLILESASTNQTSMYLCASSIGHFDEQYFGPGTRLTVT.

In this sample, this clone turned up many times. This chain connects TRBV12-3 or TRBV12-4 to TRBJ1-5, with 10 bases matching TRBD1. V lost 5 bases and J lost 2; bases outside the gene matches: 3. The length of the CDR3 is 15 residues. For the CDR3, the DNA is TGTGCCAGCAGTCGGGACAGGGGAGGCAATCAGCCCCAGCATTTT. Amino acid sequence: CASSRDRGGNQPQHF.

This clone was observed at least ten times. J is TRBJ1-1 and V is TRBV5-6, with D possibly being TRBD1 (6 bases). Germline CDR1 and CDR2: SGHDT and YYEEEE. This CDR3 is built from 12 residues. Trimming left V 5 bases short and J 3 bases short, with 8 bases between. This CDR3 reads CASRRGYTEAFF. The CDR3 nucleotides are TGTGCCAGCAGAAGGGGGTACACTGAAGCTTTCTTT.

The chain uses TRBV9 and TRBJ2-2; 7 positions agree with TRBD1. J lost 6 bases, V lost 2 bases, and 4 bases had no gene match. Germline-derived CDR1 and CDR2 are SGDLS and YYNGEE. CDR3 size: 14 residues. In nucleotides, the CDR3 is TGTGCCAGCAGCGTGCAGACAGGGCCCGGGGAGCTGTTTTTT. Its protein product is CASSVQTGPGELFF.

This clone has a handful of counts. CDR3 sequence reads: CATSDPGLAGSQGTQYF. The CDR3 DNA reads as TGTGCCACCAGTGATCCGGGACTAGCGGGGTCGCAGGGTACGCAGTATTTT. The rearrangement uses TRBV24-1 and TRBJ2-3; 13 bases match TRBD2. Germline V gene lookup returns CDR1 KGHDR and CDR2 SFDVKD. This CDR3 has 17 residues. After removal of 3 bases from V and 8 bases from J, the junction contained 10 bases not matched to a gene.

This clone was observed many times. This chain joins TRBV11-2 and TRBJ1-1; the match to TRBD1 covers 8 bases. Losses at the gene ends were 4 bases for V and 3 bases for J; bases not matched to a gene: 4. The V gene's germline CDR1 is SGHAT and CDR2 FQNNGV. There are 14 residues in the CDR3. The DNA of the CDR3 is TGTGCCAGCAGCTACAACAGGGGGTACACTGAAGCTTTCTTT. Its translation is CASSYNRGYTEAFF.

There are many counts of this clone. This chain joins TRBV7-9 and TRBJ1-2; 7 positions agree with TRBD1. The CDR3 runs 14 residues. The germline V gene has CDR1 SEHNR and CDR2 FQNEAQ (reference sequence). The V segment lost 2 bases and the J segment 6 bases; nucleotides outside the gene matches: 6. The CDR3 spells CASSLSAGGNGYTF. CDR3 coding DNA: TGTGCCAGCAGCTTATCGGCAGGGGGTAATGGCTACACCTTC.

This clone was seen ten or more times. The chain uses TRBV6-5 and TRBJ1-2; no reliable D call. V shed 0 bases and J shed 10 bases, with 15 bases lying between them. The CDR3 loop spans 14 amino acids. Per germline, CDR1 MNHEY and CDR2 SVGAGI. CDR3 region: CASSYSRGLGLYTF. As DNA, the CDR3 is TGTGCCAGCAGTTACTCCCGAGGTCTTGGACTCTACACCTTC.

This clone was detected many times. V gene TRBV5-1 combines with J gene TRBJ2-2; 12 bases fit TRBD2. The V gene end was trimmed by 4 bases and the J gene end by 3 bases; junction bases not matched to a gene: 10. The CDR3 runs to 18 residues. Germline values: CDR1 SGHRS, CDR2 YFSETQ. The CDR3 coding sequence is TGCGCCAGCAGCCGCAACCTAGCGGGAGGGCCAGACACCGGGGAGCTGTTTTTT. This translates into CASSRNLAGGPDTGELFF. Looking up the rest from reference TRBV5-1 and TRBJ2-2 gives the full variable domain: KAGVTQTPRYLIKTRGQQVTLSCSPISGHRSVSWYQQTPGQGLQFLFEYFSETQRNKGNFPGRFSGRQFSNSRSEMNVSTLELGDSALYLCASSRNLAGGPDTGELFFGEGSRLTVL.

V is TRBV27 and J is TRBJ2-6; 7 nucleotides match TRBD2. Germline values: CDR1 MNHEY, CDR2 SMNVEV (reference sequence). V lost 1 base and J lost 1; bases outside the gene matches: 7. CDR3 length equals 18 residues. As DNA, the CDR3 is TGTGCCAGCAGTTTATTCGGGGGAGGGTCTTCTGGGGCCAACGTCCTGACTTTC. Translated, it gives CASSLFGGGSSGANVLTF.

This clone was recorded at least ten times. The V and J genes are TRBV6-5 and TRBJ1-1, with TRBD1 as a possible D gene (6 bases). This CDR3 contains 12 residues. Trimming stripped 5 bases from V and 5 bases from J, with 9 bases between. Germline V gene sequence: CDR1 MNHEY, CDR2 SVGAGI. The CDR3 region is CASSRTGTEAFF. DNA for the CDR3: TGTGCCAGCAGTAGAACAGGGACTGAAGCTTTCTTT.

CDR3 DNA sequence: TGTGCCAGCAGCGCGCCAAAAGGGGGGGAAAAGAACACCGGGGAGCTGTTTTTT. It yields the protein CASSAPKGGEKNTGELFF. The rearrangement joins TRBV9 to TRBJ2-2; the D gene is possibly TRBD2 (7 bases). Between the trimmed V and J ends, which lost 3 bases and 1 base, there was a span of 19 bases. Germline V gene sequence: CDR1 SGDLS, CDR2 YYNGEE. The CDR3 covers 18 residues.

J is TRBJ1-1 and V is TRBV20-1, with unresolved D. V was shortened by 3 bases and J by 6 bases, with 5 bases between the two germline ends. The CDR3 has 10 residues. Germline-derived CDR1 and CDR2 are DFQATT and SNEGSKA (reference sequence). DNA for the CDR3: TGCAGTGCTAGGGGCCCTGAAGCTTTCTTT. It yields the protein CSARGPEAFF.

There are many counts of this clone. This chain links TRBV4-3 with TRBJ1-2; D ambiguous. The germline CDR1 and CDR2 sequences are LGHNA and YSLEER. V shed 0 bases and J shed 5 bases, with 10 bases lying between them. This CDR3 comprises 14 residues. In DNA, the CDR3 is TGCGCCAGCAGCCAAGATCACGGCGGTTATGGCTACACCTTC. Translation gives CASSQDHGGYGYTF.

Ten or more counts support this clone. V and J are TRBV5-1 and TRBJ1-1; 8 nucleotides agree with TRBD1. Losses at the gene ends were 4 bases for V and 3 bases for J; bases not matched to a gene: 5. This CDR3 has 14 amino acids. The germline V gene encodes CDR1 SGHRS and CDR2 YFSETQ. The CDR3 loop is CASSGGQGYTEAFF. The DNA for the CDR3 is TGCGCCAGCAGCGGCGGACAGGGATACACTGAAGCTTTCTTT.

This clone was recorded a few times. This CDR3 reads CASSQDPTRQETQYF. In nucleotides, the CDR3 is TGTGCCAGCAGCCAAGATCCGACTCGCCAAGAGACCCAGTACTTC. This chain connects TRBV4-2 to TRBJ2-5; D gene unclear. The germline gives CDR1 LGHNA, CDR2 YNFKEQ. The germline V and J ends were trimmed by 0 bases and 1 base, with 9 bases remaining between them. The CDR3 has 15 residues.